This T cell receptor beta chain was recorded in a study of blood T cell repertoires in COVID-19. The wider study: The origin of the acute and convalescent COVID-19 samples was the United States, Italy and Spain.

This CDR3 region has 14 residues. Deletions cut 2 bases from V and 2 bases from J, with 9 bases between. CDR1 and CDR2 from the germline V gene are MNHEY and SMNVEV (reference sequence). Assay used: immunoSEQ multiplex PCR; TCRdb lists only in-frame clones, some missing. The table includes some 250,000 clones, about 86% detected once. Specimen: peripheral blood. The chain carries TRBV27 and TRBJ1-2; D is uncertain. This clonotype was obtained from a woman aged 80 or older with acute or convalescent COVID-19. The CDR3 DNA sequence: TGTGCCAGCAGTTTAGGCCAGCGGAACTATGGCTACACCTTC. This gives the protein CASSLGQRNYGYTF.